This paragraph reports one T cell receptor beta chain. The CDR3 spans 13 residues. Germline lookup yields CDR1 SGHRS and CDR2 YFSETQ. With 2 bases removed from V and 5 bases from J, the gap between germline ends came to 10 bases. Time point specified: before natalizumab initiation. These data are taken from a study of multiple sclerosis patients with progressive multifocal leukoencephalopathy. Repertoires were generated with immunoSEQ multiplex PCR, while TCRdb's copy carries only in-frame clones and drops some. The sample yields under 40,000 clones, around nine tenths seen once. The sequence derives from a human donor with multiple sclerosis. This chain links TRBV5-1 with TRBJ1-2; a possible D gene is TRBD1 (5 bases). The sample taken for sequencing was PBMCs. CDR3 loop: CASSFGQGYGYTF. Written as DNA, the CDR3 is TGCGCCAGCAGCTTTGGCCAGGGTTATGGCTACACCTTC.